The subject of this entry is one T cell receptor beta chain. Its matching antigen is unknown. Trimming shortened V by 4 bases and J by 1 base, and 13 bases separated the two germline ends. This CDR3 is 15 amino acids long. Germline loops: CDR1 LGHNA, CDR2 YNFKEQ. This sample stems from a study of cytomegalovirus exposure and HLA in healthy donors. Broader study findings: Some V segments (TRBV6-2 and TRBV6-3 among them) were excluded as indistinguishable. Solely CMV serostatus was available to characterize immune exposure. Presence/absence analyses treated sequencing depth as roughly uniform across donors. Association with HLA alleles at 0.05 false discovery rate was found for around 17,000 TCR beta sequences in a later analysis.

The PCR contained 60 Vbeta and 13 Jbeta primers. TCRdb keeps only in-frame clones here, not all; method: immunoSEQ multiplex PCR. The sample includes about 130,000 clones, around 85% of them seen just once. This receptor was taken from a woman aged 25 to 39 in good health and CMV-seropositive. The chain has TRBV4-2 and TRBJ1-1, with D maybe TRBD1 (5 bases). What was sequenced was PBMCs. The CDR3 protein is CASSLPLGQNTEAFF. Written as DNA, the CDR3 is TGTGCCAGCAGCCTGCCACTTGGACAGAACACTGAAGCTTTCTTT.